Listed below are T cell receptor beta chains from one sample, sequenced in a study of cytomegalovirus exposure and HLA in healthy donors. Data came from immunoSEQ multiplex PCR; TCRdb stores just in-frame clones and leaves some out. The sample comprises approximately 130,000 clones, roughly 77% of which are singletons, and 1.8% rests with the top ten. The sample was PBMCs. The receptor source for this set is a man younger than 35 in good health and CMV-seronegative. Both conserved end residues are part of each CDR3. Each record gives: D gene, J gene, CDR3 length, V gene, clone size, CDR3 DNA, CDR3 protein. A D gene is named only where the DNA matches it firmly. Expanded clones get a size class; other rows say once, few or many, or leave the size out.

TRBD2 TRBJ2-7 15 TRBV6-1 NA TGTGCCAGCAGTGCCCCGGGACTAGCGTTCGACGAGCAGTACTTC CASSAPGLAFDEQYF
TRBD1 TRBJ2-7 14 TRBV7-7 NA TGTGCCAGCAGCCGAGGACAGGGGACCTACGAGCAGTACTTC CASSRGQGTYEQYF
NA TRBJ2-2 13 TRBV16 NA TGTGCCAGCAGCCAAACTAGGACCGGGGAGCTGTTTTTT CASSQTRTGELFF
NA TRBJ2-3 13 TRBV11-2 NA TGTGCCAGCAGCTTAGACCTCCGGGGTACGCAGTATTTT CASSLDLRGTQYF
NA TRBJ1-1 12 TRBV19 NA TGTGCCAGTAGTTCAATCCAGGGTCGAGCTTTCTTT CASSSIQGRAFF
NA TRBJ1-1 16 TRBV18 NA TGTGCCAGCTCACCGACGCGTTCTTACAGGGACGCTGAAGCTTTCTTT CASSPTRSYRDAEAFF
NA TRBJ2-7 14 TRBV6-6 NA TGTGCCAGCAGCCAAGGGGACAAACCCTACGAGCAGTACTTC CASSQGDKPYEQYF
TRBD1 TRBJ2-3 15 TRBV18 NA TGTGCCAGCTCACCCGGACAGGGTGGCACAGATACGCAGTATTTT CASSPGQGGTDTQYF
NA TRBJ2-1 12 TRBV4-1 NA TGCGCCAGCAGTCCAGTTAGGGGTGAGCAGTTCTTC CASSPVRGEQFF
NA TRBJ1-1 15 TRBV4-1 few TGCGCCAGCAGCCAAGCTCCGACAGGCGGCACTGAAGCTTTCTTT CASSQAPTGGTEAFF
TRBD2 TRBJ2-3 16 TRBV18 NA TGTGCCAGCTCATCGATAGCGGGGGCTAGCACAGATACGCAGTATTTT CASSSIAGASTDTQYF
NA TRBJ1-1 14 TRBV19 NA TGTGCCAGTAGTATTGGACATCAGAACACTGAAGCTTTCTTT CASSIGHQNTEAFF
NA TRBJ1-3 15 TRBV29-1 NA TGCAGCGCGACCACAGGGATAAGCTCTGGAAACACCATATATTTT CSATTGISSGNTIYF
TRBD2 TRBJ2-3 14 TRBV5-4 NA TGTGCCAGCAGCCCCGGGACTAGCCCGGATACGCAGTATTTT CASSPGTSPDTQYF
NA TRBJ2-7 16 TRBV19 NA TGTGCCAGTAGTCCCGGGTCTGGCAGGGCCCACTACGAGCAGTACTTC CASSPGSGRAHYEQYF
TRBD1 TRBJ1-6 16 TRBV10-3 NA TGTGCCATCAGTGAGGGGACAGGGGGTTATAATTCACCCCTCCACTTT CAISEGTGGYNSPLHF
TRBD1 TRBJ2-5 14 TRBV7-2 NA TGTGCCAGCAGCTCCGGACAGGGAGTGGAGACCCAGTACTTC CASSSGQGVETQYF
NA TRBJ2-6 16 TRBV7-2 NA TGTGCCAGCAGCTTAGGGGGCGCCTCTGGGGCCAACGTCCTGACTTTC CASSLGGASGANVLTF
TRBD2 TRBJ2-5 15 TRBV7-2 NA TGTGCCAGCAGCAAACTAGCGGGGGGCCGGGAGACCCAGTACTTC CASSKLAGGRETQYF
NA TRBJ1-3 15 TRBV5-6 NA TGTGCCAGCAGCTTGTATGGCTCCTCTGGAAACACCATATATTTT CASSLYGSSGNTIYF
NA TRBJ1-2 11 TRBV20-1 few TGCAGTGCTAGGACTGCACAGGGCCTCACCTTC CSARTAQGLTF
TRBD1 TRBJ2-2 16 TRBV6-5 few TGTGCCAGCAGTTCCCTCTACAGGGGAAACACCGGGGAGCTGTTTTTT CASSSLYRGNTGELFF
TRBD2 TRBJ2-1 15 TRBV10-1 NA TGCGCCAGCAGTGAGTCCAGGCTAGCGGGGGAAAGGAAGTTCTTC CASSESRLAGERKFF
TRBD1 TRBJ2-4 14 TRBV5-1 NA TGCGCCAGCAGCGGTGGACAGGGCCAAAACATTCAGTACTTC CASSGGQGQNIQYF
NA TRBJ1-3 15 TRBV7-2 NA TGTGCCAGCAGCTTAAACAGCCACTCTGGAAACACCATATATTTT CASSLNSHSGNTIYF
TRBD1 TRBJ1-5 14 TRBV6-5 NA TGTGCCAGCAGTCCCGGACAGGGAAATCAGCCCCAGCATTTT CASSPGQGNQPQHF
TRBD1 TRBJ1-2 14 TRBV11-2 NA TGTGCCAGCAGCTTAGTAACAGGGGACTATGGCTACACCTTC CASSLVTGDYGYTF
NA TRBJ1-1 14 TRBV6-5 NA TGTGCCAGCAGTTTTGGCAACATGAACACTGAAGCTTTCTTT CASSFGNMNTEAFF
TRBD2 TRBJ2-3 15 TRBV4-2 NA TGTGCCAGCAGCCAGGTAGCGGGTAGCACAGATACGCAGTATTTT CASSQVAGSTDTQYF
NA TRBJ2-2 14 TRBV6-4 few TGTGCCAGCAGTGACACAGGGGAGGTCGGGGAGCTGTTTTTT CASSDTGEVGELFF
TRBD1 TRBJ1-5 15 TRBV5-6 few TGTGCCAGCAGCTCCGACAGGGGCGGCTTTCAGCCCCAGCATTTT CASSSDRGGFQPQHF
TRBD1 TRBJ2-5 13 TRBV7-6 NA TGTGCCAGCAGCTCTGACAGGGAGGAGACCCAGTACTTC CASSSDREETQYF
NA TRBJ2-6 16 TRBV27 NA TGTGCCAGCAGCGGCAGGGCGACCTCTGGGGCCAACGTCCTGACTTTC CASSGRATSGANVLTF
TRBD1 TRBJ1-3 15 TRBV7-2 NA TGTGCCAGCAGCTTAGAGGGGGCGGCTGGAAACACCATATATTTT CASSLEGAAGNTIYF
NA TRBJ2-7 14 TRBV5-1 NA TGCGCCAGCAGCTTGAGGGGGCGGGGATACGAGCAGTACTTC CASSLRGRGYEQYF
TRBD1 TRBJ2-7 15 TRBV27 NA TGTGCCAGCAGTATCACAGGGGGGAAGGGCTACGAGCAGTACTTC CASSITGGKGYEQYF
NA TRBJ2-1 19 TRBV5-1 NA TGCGCCAGCAGCTTGGATAAGGGTTTAGTCGACCCCCGGGGGAATGAGCAGTTCTTC CASSLDKGLVDPRGNEQFF
TRBD1 TRBJ1-1 20 TRBV14 once TGTGCCAGCAGCCAAGAAGACTTAAACTTTCCGCGGGACAGGAACACTGAAGCTTTCTTT CASSQEDLNFPRDRNTEAFF
TRBD1 TRBJ2-7 13 TRBV29-1 NA TGCAGCGTTGATGGGGACAGGTCCGGCGAGCAGTACTTC CSVDGDRSGEQYF
NA TRBJ1-1 12 TRBV13 NA TGTGCCAGCAGCCAGGGAACAACTGAAGCTTTCTTT CASSQGTTEAFF
TRBD1 TRBJ2-2 16 TRBV5-6 NA TGTGCCAGCAGCCCGGGACAGTTCGCGAACACCGGGGAGCTGTTTTTT CASSPGQFANTGELFF
TRBD1 TRBJ1-1 14 TRBV6-5 NA TGTGCCAGCACCCAGGGGGGCAAGAACACTGAAGCTTTCTTT CASTQGGKNTEAFF
TRBD2 TRBJ2-7 14 TRBV28 NA TGTGCCAGCAGTTTAAGCGGGGGGGCTTACGAGCAGTACTTC CASSLSGGAYEQYF
TRBD1 TRBJ1-2 15 TRBV10-2 NA TGCGCCAGCAGTAACCTCGGGACAGGGGACTATGGCTACACCTTC CASSNLGTGDYGYTF